The rows below give T cell receptor beta chains drawn from one sample of a study of blood T cell repertoires in COVID-19. The repertoire was sequenced with immunoSEQ multiplex PCR; TCRdb's copy has only in-frame clones and lacks some. The sample holds roughly 250,000 clones; around nine tenths are singletons and the top ten take about 2.1%. Sample: peripheral blood. Receptor source: a woman in her 40s who had recovered from COVID-19. Both conserved end residues are part of each CDR3. A D gene is named only where the DNA matches it firmly. Expanded clones are given a class, and other clones once, few, many or no size at all.

once	TRBD1	TRBV6-1	TRBJ2-7	TGTGCCAGCAGTGAGGGACAGGGGACGATAGGACCTTACGAGCAGTACTTC	CASSEGQGTIGPYEQYF
-	TRBD2	TRBV29-1	TRBJ2-1	TGCAGCGTTGATAAGCGGGGGGAACCATACAATGAGCAGTTCTTC	CSVDKRGEPYNEQFF
-	TRBD2	TRBV11-3	TRBJ2-7	TGTGCCAGCTCCTCACCGGGGGGGCGGAGCTCCTACGAGCAGTACTTC	CASSSPGGRSSYEQYF
-	TRBD1	TRBV28	TRBJ2-4	TGTGCCAGCAGTTTACCCGGGACAGTTAAAAACATTCAGTACTTC	CASSLPGTVKNIQYF
-	-	TRBV6-5	TRBJ2-4	TGTGCCAGCAGTTTGGCGGGAAACATTCAGTACTTC	CASSLAGNIQYF
once	-	TRBV24-1	TRBJ2-3	TGTGCCACCAGTGGCGCGGGGGCCCTTACTAGCACAGATACGCAGTATTTT	CATSGAGALTSTDTQYF
-	-	TRBV14	TRBJ1-2	TGTGCCAGCAGCCAAGTAGTCAGCCCGGAGGGCTACACCTTC	CASSQVVSPEGYTF
-	TRBD2	TRBV19	TRBJ2-7	TGTGCCAGTAGCAGACTAGCGGGAGGGCCAGAGCTCTACGAGCAGTACTTC	CASSRLAGGPELYEQYF
-	-	TRBV5-6	TRBJ2-7	TGTGCCAGCAGCTTAGTGCTGGCAGAGGAATCCTACGAGCAGTACTTC	CASSLVLAEESYEQYF
-	-	TRBV27	TRBJ2-7	TGTGCCAGCAGTCCGGGACACTCCTACGAGCAGTACTTC	CASSPGHSYEQYF
-	-	TRBV30	TRBJ1-4	TGTGCCACCCTCCAGAGGGAGGCCTATGAAAAACTGTTTTTT	CATLQREAYEKLFF
-	TRBD2	TRBV10-3	TRBJ2-5	TGTGCCATCAGTGAGAGGGGAGGGGTTGGAGAGACCCAGTACTTC	CAISERGGVGETQYF
-	TRBD2	TRBV2	TRBJ2-3	TGTGCCAGCAGTGAACAGGGAGGGAGGACAGATACGCAGTATTTT	CASSEQGGRTDTQYF
-	TRBD2	TRBV9	TRBJ2-7	TGTGCCAGCAGCGTAGAAGCGGGGGCATCCTACGAGCAGTACTTC	CASSVEAGASYEQYF
-	TRBD1	TRBV27	TRBJ2-1	TGTGCCAGCATAAAGGACAGGGCATTCGAGCAGTTCTTC	CASIKDRAFEQFF
-	-	TRBV12-3/TRBV12-4	TRBJ2-7	TGTGCCAGCAGCTACGACAGGTTCTACGAGCAGTACTTC	CASSYDRFYEQYF
-	TRBD2	TRBV6-6	TRBJ2-1	TGTGCCAGCAGTTACGTACTAGCGGTTTCCTACAATGAGCAGTTCTTC	CASSYVLAVSYNEQFF
-	-	TRBV7-7	TRBJ2-1	TGTGCTAGCAGCTTAGGCCTAGCCTTTAGCTCCTACAATGAGCAGTTCTTC	CASSLGLAFSSYNEQFF
-	-	TRBV19	TRBJ2-7	TGTGCCAGTAGTATGTTCCCTAGCATCAGTCTCTACTACGAGCAGTACTTC	CASSMFPSISLYYEQYF
-	-	TRBV11-1	TRBJ2-2	TGTGCCAGCAGCTACGCCGGGGATGACACCGGGGAGCTGTTTTTT	CASSYAGDDTGELFF
-	-	TRBV3-1/TRBV3-2	TRBJ1-2	TGTGCCAGCAGCCAAGACCTCTATGGCTACACCTTC	CASSQDLYGYTF
once	TRBD1	TRBV6-5	TRBJ2-1	TGTGCCAGCAGTTACTCGGGGACAGGGGACTACAATGAGCAGTTCTTC	CASSYSGTGDYNEQFF
-	TRBD1	TRBV25-1	TRBJ2-2	TGTGCCAGCACTCCCTCAGGGGGCACCGGGGAGCTGTTTTTT	CASTPSGGTGELFF
-	-	TRBV19	TRBJ2-7	TGTGCCAGTAGTATAGGCGGACAGTCCTACGAGCAGTACTTC	CASSIGGQSYEQYF
-	TRBD1	TRBV7-3	TRBJ2-5	TGTGCCAGCAGCGTAACAGGGGGAATAAGACAGGAGACCCAGTACTTC	CASSVTGGIRQETQYF
-	TRBD2	TRBV6-6	TRBJ2-1	TGTGCCAGCAGAACTAGCGGGAGCATATTCCATGAGCAGTTCTTC	CASRTSGSIFHEQFF
-	TRBD2	TRBV9	TRBJ2-7	TGTGCCAGCAGCGTAGTGCCGGGACTAGCTAGGGACGAGCAGTACTTC	CASSVVPGLARDEQYF
-	-	TRBV30	TRBJ2-5	TGTGCCTGGAGTCCCCGGGACATCAAAGAGACCCAGTACTTC	CAWSPRDIKETQYF
-	TRBD1	TRBV30	TRBJ1-1	TGTGCCTGGAGAGGCAGGGGGCGGACTGAAGCTTTCTTT	CAWRGRGRTEAFF
once	-	TRBV3-1/TRBV3-2	TRBJ1-2	TGTGCCAGCAGCCAGACAGAGGCCTATGGCTACACCTTC	CASSQTEAYGYTF
-	-	TRBV7-3	TRBJ2-2	TGTGCCAGCAGCCGCCAGGGCAACACCGGGGAGCTGTTTTTT	CASSRQGNTGELFF
-	TRBD1	TRBV5-6	TRBJ1-2	TGTGCCAGCAGCTTAGGGACAGGGAAAGCTGGCTACACCTTC	CASSLGTGKAGYTF
few	-	TRBV7-2	TRBJ1-2	TGTGCCAGCAGCTTAGGAGTAACGGAGTCCTACACCTTC	CASSLGVTESYTF
few	TRBD1	TRBV5-1	TRBJ1-2	TGCGCCAGCAGCCTAAGCGGGACAGGGGCTAACTATGGCTACACCTTC	CASSLSGTGANYGYTF
-	-	TRBV7-2	TRBJ1-4	TGTGCCAGCAGCTTTTATAGTAACAGCCCTAATGAAAAACTGTTTTTT	CASSFYSNSPNEKLFF
-	-	TRBV6-1	TRBJ2-7	TGTGCCAGCAGTGATCACAGGGAAATTACCTACGAGCAGTACTTC	CASSDHREITYEQYF
-	-	TRBV11-3	TRBJ1-2	TGTGCCAGCAGCGGGCAGACAGGACTTAACTATGGCTACACCTTC	CASSGQTGLNYGYTF
-	TRBD1	TRBV5-1	TRBJ2-2	TGCGCCAGCAGCTTTCGACAGGGTGGTTCTGGGGAGCTGTTTTTT	CASSFRQGGSGELFF
-	-	TRBV24-1	TRBJ2-3	TGTGCCACCAGTGCCGGACAGTTTAGCACAGATACGCAGTATTTT	CATSAGQFSTDTQYF
-	-	TRBV7-2	TRBJ1-2	TGTGCCAGCAGCTTGGCGGGGCCCATCTATGGCTACACCTTC	CASSLAGPIYGYTF
-	TRBD1	TRBV19	TRBJ2-3	TGTGCCAGTTGCTCACAGGGGACAGATACGCAGTATTTT	CASCSQGTDTQYF
-	-	TRBV28	TRBJ1-4	TGTGCCAGCAGTTCTGGAGGAACTAATGAAAAACTGTTTTTT	CASSSGGTNEKLFF
-	TRBD1	TRBV10-1	TRBJ2-7	TGCGCCAGCAGTGAATCGACTGGAGGACAGGGCCTACTCTACGAGCAGTACTTC	CASSESTGGQGLLYEQYF
-	TRBD2	TRBV6-2/TRBV6-3	TRBJ2-3	TGTGCCAGCAGTTACGTGATAGCGGGGGGGGCAGATACGCAGTATTTT	CASSYVIAGGADTQYF
-	TRBD2	TRBV3-1/TRBV3-2	TRBJ2-5	TGTGCCAGCAGCACTAGGCGGCGGGAGGGGGAGACCCAGTACTTC	CASSTRRREGETQYF
-	TRBD1	TRBV6-5	TRBJ2-7	TGTGCCAGCAGTCCCCAGACAGGGGCCCCCTACGAGCAGTACTTC	CASSPQTGAPYEQYF
few	TRBD2	TRBV7-2	TRBJ2-1	TGTGCCAGCAGCCCCCTAGCGGGGAACTACAATGAGCAGTTCTTC	CASSPLAGNYNEQFF
-	-	TRBV29-1	TRBJ2-1	TGCAGCGGACTCGACTCGGCGTACAATGAGCAGTTCTTC	CSGLDSAYNEQFF
-	-	TRBV19	TRBJ1-5	TGTGCCAGTAGTATAGCGGGGGGAGGGAACAATCAGCCCCAGCATTTT	CASSIAGGGNNQPQHF
-	-	TRBV29-1	TRBJ2-1	TGCAGCGTTGAAATTAGGAGCTCCTACAATGAGCAGTTCTTC	CSVEIRSSYNEQFF
once	-	TRBV6-5	TRBJ1-2	TGTGCCAGCAGTCCCCTGGCGGCGAACTATGGCTACACCTTC	CASSPLAANYGYTF
-	TRBD1	TRBV9	TRBJ2-3	TGTGCCAGCAGCGCCAGACAGGGAGCCACAGATACGCAGTATTTT	CASSARQGATDTQYF
few	-	TRBV2	TRBJ2-7	TGTGCCAGCAGTGATTCAGGGCCCTACGAGCAGTACTTC	CASSDSGPYEQYF